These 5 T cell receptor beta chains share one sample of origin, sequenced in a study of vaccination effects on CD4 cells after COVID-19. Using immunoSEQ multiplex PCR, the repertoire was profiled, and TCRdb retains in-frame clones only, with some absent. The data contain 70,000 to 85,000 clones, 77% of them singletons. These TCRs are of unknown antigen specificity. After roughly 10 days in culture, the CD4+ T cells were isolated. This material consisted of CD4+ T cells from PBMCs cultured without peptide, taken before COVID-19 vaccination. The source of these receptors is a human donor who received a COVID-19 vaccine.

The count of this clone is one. In DNA form, the CDR3 reads TGTGCCAGTATGAGGAGCTCCTACAATGAGCAGTTCTTC. As protein: CASMRSSYNEQFF. The chain couples TRBV19 to TRBJ2-1; D remains ambiguous. V was clipped by 7 bases and J by 0 bases, with 7 bases between them. The CDR3 consists of 13 residues. CDR1 and CDR2 from the germline V gene are LNHDA and SQIVND (reference sequence).

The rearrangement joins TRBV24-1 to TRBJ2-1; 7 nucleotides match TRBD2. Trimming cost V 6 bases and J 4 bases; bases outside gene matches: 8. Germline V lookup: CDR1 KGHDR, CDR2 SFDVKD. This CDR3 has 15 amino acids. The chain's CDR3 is CATSPSGGLYNEQFF. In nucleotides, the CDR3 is TGTGCCACCAGTCCCTCGGGGGGTTTGTACAATGAGCAGTTCTTC.

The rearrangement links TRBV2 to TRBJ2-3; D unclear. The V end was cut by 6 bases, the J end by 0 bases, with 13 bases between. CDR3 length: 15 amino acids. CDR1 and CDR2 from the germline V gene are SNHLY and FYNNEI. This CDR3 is CASRPQAASTDTQYF. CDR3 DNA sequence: TGTGCCAGCAGACCTCAGGCGGCTAGCACAGATACGCAGTATTTT.

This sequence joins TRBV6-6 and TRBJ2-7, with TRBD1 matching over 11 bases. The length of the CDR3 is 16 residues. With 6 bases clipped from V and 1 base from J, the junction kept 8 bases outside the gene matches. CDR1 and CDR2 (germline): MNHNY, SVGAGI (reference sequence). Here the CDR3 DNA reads TGTGCCAGCAGATCAGGGACAGGGGGTTTTTCCTACGAGCAGTACGTC. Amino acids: CASRSGTGGFSYEQYV.

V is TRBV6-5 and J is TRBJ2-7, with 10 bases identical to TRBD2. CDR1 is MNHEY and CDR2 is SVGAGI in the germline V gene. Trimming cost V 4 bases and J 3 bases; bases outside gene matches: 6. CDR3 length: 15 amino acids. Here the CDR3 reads CASSSRLAGNYEQYV. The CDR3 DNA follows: TGTGCCAGCAGTTCCAGACTAGCGGGTAACTACGAGCAGTACGTC.